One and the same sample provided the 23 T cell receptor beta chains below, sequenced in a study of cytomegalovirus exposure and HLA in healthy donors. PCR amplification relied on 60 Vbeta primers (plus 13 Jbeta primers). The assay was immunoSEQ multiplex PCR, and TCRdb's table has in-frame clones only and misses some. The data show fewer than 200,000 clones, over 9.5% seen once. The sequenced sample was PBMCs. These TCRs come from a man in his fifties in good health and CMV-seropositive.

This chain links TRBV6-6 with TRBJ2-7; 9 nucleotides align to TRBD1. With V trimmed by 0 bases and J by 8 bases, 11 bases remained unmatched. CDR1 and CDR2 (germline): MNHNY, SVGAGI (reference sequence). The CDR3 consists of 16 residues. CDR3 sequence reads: CASSYSSGQGSPQQYV. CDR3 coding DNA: TGTGCCAGCAGTTACTCCTCGGGACAGGGTTCCCCCCAGCAGTACGTC.

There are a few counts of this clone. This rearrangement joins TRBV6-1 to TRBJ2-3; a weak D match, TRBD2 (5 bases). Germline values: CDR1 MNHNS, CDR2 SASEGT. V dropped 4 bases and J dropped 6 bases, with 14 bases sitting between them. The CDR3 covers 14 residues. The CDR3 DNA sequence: TGTGCCAGCAGTGCCGCCGCGGGTGCGGATACGCAGTATTTT. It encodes CASSAAAGADTQYF.

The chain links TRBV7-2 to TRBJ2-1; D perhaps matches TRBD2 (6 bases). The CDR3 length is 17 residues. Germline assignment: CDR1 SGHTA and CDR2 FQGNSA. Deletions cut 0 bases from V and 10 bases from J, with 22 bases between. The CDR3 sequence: CASSLAPTSGGLREQFF. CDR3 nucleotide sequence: TGTGCCAGCAGCTTAGCCCCAACTAGTGGGGGGTTGCGCGAGCAGTTCTTC.

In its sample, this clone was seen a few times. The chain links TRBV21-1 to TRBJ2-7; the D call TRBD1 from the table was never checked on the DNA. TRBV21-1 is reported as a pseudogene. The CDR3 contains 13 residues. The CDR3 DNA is TGTGCCAGCAGCCGGGACATCTCCTACGAGCAGTACGTC. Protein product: CASSRDISYEQYV.

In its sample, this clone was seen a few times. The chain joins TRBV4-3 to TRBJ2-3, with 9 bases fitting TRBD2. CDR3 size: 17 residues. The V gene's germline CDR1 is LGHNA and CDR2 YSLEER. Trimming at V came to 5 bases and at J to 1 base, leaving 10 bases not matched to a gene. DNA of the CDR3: TGCGCCAGCAGCTCAGCAGTATCTAGCGGGGGCACAGATACGCAGTATTTT. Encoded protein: CASSSAVSSGGTDTQYF.

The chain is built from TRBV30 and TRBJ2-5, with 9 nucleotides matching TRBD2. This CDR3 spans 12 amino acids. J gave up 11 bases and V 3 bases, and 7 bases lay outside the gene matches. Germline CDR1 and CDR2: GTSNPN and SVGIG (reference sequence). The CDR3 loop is CAWRDSGRNQYF. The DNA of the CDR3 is TGTGCCTGGAGGGACAGCGGGAGGAATCAGTACTTC.

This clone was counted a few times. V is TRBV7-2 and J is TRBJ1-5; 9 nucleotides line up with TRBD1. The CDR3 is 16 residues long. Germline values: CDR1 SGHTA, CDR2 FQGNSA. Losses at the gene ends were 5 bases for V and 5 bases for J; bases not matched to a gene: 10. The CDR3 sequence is CASSNRLQGAYQPQHF. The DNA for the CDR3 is TGTGCCAGCAGCAACCGATTACAGGGGGCCTATCAGCCCCAGCATTTT.

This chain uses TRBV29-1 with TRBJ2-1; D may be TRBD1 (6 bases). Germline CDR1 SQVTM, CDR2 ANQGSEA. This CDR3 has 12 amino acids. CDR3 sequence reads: CSVYRADNEQFF. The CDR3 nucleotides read TGCAGTGTATACAGGGCGGACAATGAGCAGTTCTTC.

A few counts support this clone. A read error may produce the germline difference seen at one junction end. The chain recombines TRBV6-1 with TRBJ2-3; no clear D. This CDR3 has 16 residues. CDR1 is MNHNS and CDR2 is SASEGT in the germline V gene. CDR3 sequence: CASSEAPTLLTDTRYF. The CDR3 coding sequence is TGTGCCAGCAGTGAAGCTCCTACCCTTCTCACAGATACGCGGTATTTT.

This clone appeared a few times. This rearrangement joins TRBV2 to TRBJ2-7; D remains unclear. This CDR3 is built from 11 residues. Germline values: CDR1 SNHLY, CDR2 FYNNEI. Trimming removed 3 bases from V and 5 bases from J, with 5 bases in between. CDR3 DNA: TGTGCCAGCAGTGAGAGGAACGAGCAGTACTTC. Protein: CASSERNEQYF.

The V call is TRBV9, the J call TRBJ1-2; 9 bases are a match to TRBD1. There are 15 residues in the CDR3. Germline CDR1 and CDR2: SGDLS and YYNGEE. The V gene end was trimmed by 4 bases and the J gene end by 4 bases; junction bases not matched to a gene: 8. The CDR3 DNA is TGTGCCAGCAGCAAGACAGGGGGTCGTAGCTATGGCTACACCTTC. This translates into CASSKTGGRSYGYTF.

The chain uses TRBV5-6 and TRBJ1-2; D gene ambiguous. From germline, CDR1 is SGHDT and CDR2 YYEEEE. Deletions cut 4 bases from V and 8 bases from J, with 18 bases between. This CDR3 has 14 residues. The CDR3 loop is CASSPDKISFGYTF. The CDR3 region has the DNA TGTGCCAGCAGCCCCGACAAGATCTCCTTCGGCTACACCTTC. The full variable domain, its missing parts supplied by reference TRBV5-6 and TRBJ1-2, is DAGVTQSPTHLIKTRGQQVTLRCSPKSGHDTVSWYQQALGQGPQFIFQYYEEEERQRGNFPDRFSGHQFPNYSSELNVNALLLGDSALYLCASSPDKISFGYTFGSGTRLTVV.

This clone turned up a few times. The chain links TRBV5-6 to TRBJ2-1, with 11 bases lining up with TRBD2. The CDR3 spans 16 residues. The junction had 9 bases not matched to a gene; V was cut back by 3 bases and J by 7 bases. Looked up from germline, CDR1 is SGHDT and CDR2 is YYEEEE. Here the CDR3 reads CASSYRGASGGNEQFF. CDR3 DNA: TGTGCCAGCAGCTACCGAGGAGCTAGCGGGGGGAATGAGCAGTTCTTC. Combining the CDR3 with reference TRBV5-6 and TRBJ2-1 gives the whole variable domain DAGVTQSPTHLIKTRGQQVTLRCSPKSGHDTVSWYQQALGQGPQFIFQYYEEEERQRGNFPDRFSGHQFPNYSSELNVNALLLGDSALYLCASSYRGASGGNEQFFGPGTRLTVL.

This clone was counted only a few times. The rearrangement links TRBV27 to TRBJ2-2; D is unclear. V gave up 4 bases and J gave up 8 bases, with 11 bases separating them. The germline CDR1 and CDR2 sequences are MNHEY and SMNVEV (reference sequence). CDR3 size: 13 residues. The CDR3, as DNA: TGTGCCAGCAGTTCCAGCGCTAGGGGGGAGCTGTTTTTT. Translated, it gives CASSSSARGELFF.

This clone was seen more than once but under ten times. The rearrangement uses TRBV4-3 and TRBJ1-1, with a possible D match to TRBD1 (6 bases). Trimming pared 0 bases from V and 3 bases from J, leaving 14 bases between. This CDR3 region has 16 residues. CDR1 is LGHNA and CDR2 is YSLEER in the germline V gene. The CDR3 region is CASSQEGTYSYTEAFF. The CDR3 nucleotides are TGCGCCAGCAGCCAAGAAGGGACATACTCTTACACTGAAGCTTTCTTT.

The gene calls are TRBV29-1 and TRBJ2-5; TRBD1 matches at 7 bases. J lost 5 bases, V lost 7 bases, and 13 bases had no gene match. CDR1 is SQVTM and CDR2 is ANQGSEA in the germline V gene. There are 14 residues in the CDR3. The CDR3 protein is CSAQPKGAPETQYF. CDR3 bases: TGCAGCGCCCAACCTAAGGGGGCCCCGGAGACCCAGTACTTC.

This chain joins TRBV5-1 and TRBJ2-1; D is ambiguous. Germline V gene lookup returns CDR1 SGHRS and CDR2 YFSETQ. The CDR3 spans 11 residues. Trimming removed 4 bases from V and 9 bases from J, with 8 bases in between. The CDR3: CASSKSGEQFF. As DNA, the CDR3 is TGCGCCAGCAGCAAGAGTGGTGAGCAGTTCTTC.

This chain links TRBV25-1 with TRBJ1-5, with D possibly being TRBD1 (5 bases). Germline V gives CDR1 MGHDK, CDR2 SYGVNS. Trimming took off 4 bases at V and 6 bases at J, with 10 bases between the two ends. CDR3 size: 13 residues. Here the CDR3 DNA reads TGTGCCAGCAGTGGGCCCGGGGGTCAGCCCCAGCATTTT. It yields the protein CASSGPGGQPQHF.

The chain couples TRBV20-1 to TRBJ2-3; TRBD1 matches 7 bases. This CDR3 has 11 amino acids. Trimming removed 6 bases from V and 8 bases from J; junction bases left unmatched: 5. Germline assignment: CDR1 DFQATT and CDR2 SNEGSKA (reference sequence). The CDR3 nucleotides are TGCAGTGCCCCTAGACAGGGTACGCAGTATTTT. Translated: CSAPRQGTQYF.

CDR3 in DNA: TGTGCCAGCAGCGTAGGTCCTAGCGGGGGGTTAGAGACCCAGTACTTC. Translating gives CASSVGPSGGLETQYF. This chain connects TRBV9 to TRBJ2-5; 11 positions agree with TRBD2. The germline V gene has CDR1 SGDLS and CDR2 YYNGEE. The CDR3 runs 16 residues. Germline trimming cut 0 bases from V and 4 bases from J; bases unmatched to any gene: 5.

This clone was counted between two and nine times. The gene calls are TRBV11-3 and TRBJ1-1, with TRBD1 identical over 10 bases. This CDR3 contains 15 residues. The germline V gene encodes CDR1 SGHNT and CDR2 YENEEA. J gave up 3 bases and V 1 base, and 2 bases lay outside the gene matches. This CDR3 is CASSLGGQGYTEAFF. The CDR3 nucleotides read TGTGCCAGCAGCTTAGGGGGACAGGGGTACACTGAAGCTTTCTTT.

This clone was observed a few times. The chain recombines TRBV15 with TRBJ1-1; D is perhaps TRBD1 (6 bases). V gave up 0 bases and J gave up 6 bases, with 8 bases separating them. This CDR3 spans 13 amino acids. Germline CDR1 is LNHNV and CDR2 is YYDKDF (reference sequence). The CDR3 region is CATSREEGAEAFF. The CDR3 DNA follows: TGTGCCACCAGCAGAGAAGAGGGGGCTGAAGCTTTCTTT.

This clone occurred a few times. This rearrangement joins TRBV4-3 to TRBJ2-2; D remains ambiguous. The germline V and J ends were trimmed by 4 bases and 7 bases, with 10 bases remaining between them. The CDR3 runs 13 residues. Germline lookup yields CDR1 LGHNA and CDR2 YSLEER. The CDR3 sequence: CASSPESYGELFF. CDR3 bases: TGCGCCAGCAGCCCCGAGAGTTACGGGGAGCTGTTTTTT.